These 14 T cell receptor beta chains originate from one sample sequenced in a study of OX40 agonist ivuxolimab in advanced cancers. Library preparation used the immunoSEQ multiplex PCR assay. TCRdb holds this immuneACCESS table with in-frame rearrangements only. Some clones are missing; in checked studies, unresolved V genes explain under half, and the rest has no known cause. Here the sample has just over 90,000 clones; around 94% occur a single time. The top ten clones comprise about 2.6% of the sample. The sample here was CD4+ or CD8+ T cells sorted from blood, taken in a trial of the OX40 agonist ivuxolimab. Receptor source: an adult with an advanced solid tumor such as melanoma, head and neck, liver or kidney cancer.

The chain recombines TRBV19 with TRBJ2-2; TRBD1 or TRBD2 may be the D gene (5 bases each). Per the germline V gene, CDR1 is LNHDA and CDR2 is SQIVND (reference sequence). V lost 6 bases and J 2 bases, leaving 13 bases between the germline ends. The CDR3 spans 15 residues. The DNA of the CDR3 is TGTGCCAGTAGGGGGGTCCTAACCAACACCGGGGAGCTGTTTTTT. Translation: CASRGVLTNTGELFF.

The chain combines TRBV2 with TRBJ2-7; no firm D call. The CDR3 spans 11 residues. The V gene lost 5 bases and the J gene lost 2 bases, with 4 bases spanning the gap. CDR1 is SNHLY, CDR2 FYNNEI, per germline. DNA of the CDR3: TGTGCCAGCAGTTTAGCCTACGAGCAGTACTTC. This gives the protein CASSLAYEQYF.

The rearrangement joins TRBV2 to TRBJ2-1; TRBD2 matches 8 bases. The CDR3 extends over 15 amino acids. Germline V gives CDR1 SNHLY, CDR2 FYNNEI. Trimming cost V 5 bases and J 9 bases; bases outside gene matches: 12. This chain's CDR3 is CASSSTGGRFGEQFF. CDR3 DNA: TGTGCCAGCAGTTCCACGGGGGGGCGTTTTGGTGAGCAGTTCTTC. Complete variable domain (other parts from reference TRBV2 and TRBJ2-1): EPEVTQTPSHQVTQMGQEVILRCVPISNHLYFYWYRQILGQKVEFLVSFYNNEISEKSEIFDDQFSVERPDGSNFTLKIRSTKLEDSAMYFCASSSTGGRFGEQFFGPGTRLTVL.

The sample holds one count of this clone. The J gene is TRBJ2-2, the V gene TRBV10-3; 9 positions match TRBD1. J was trimmed by 4 bases and V by 3 bases; bases with no gene match: 9. The CDR3 loop spans 17 amino acids. CDR1 ENHRY and CDR2 SYGVKD come from the germline V gene. In nucleotides, the CDR3 is TGTGCCATCAGTGATAGCTCGGGACAGGGATCCACCGGGGAGCTGTTTTTT. The encoded protein is CAISDSSGQGSTGELFF.

This chain joins TRBV6-1 and TRBJ2-2; 8 bases match TRBD2. The length of the CDR3 is 17 residues. Germline V CDR1 and CDR2: MNHNS, SASEGT. V lost 1 base to trimming and J lost 3 bases; unmatched junction nucleotides: 7. The CDR3 sequence is CASSEGVAGSYTGELFF. The DNA of the CDR3 is TGTGCCAGCAGTGAAGGAGTAGCGGGGTCGTACACCGGGGAGCTGTTTTTT.

The V and J genes are TRBV5-4 and TRBJ2-2; no clear D gene. This CDR3 is 12 amino acids long. Trimming cost V 0 bases and J 7 bases, with 4 bases left between them. The germline V gene has CDR1 SGHNT and CDR2 YYREEE (reference sequence). The CDR3 loop is CASSLAGGELFF. In DNA form, the CDR3 reads TGTGCCAGCAGCTTGGCGGGCGGGGAGCTGTTTTTT.

The rearrangement links TRBV9 to TRBJ2-2; TRBD2 agrees at 10 bases. Germline loops: CDR1 SGDLS, CDR2 YYNGEE. J was trimmed by 2 bases and V by 4 bases; bases with no gene match: 23. CDR3 length: 22 amino acids. CDR3: CASSLRSMSEREGPANTGELFF. The CDR3 DNA follows: TGTGCCAGCAGCCTCCGTAGTATGTCGGAGCGGGAGGGCCCCGCAAACACCGGGGAGCTGTTTTTT.

The chain joins TRBV27 to TRBJ2-5; perhaps TRBD1 as D (6 bases). Looked up from germline, CDR1 is MNHEY and CDR2 is SMNVEV (reference sequence). V shed 2 bases and J shed 4 bases, with 14 bases lying between them. CDR3 length equals 15 residues. CDR3 DNA: TGTGCCAGCAGTTTACTGACAGGTGGGGGAGAGACCCAGTACTTC. Its protein product is CASSLLTGGGETQYF.

The table lists this clone with a count of one. V gene TRBV10-2 combines with J gene TRBJ1-5; no clear D gene. With 2 bases removed from V and 2 bases from J, the gap between germline ends came to 4 bases. This CDR3 is built from 13 residues. Germline CDR1 and CDR2: WSHSY and SAAADI. This chain's CDR3 is CASSEGGNQPQHF. The CDR3 region has the DNA TGCGCCAGCAGTGAGGGTGGCAATCAGCCCCAGCATTTT.

The chain is built from TRBV19 and TRBJ2-7; 8 nucleotides align to TRBD1. Germline values: CDR1 LNHDA, CDR2 SQIVND (reference sequence). This CDR3 comprises 15 residues. Germline trimming cut 5 bases from V and 0 bases from J; bases unmatched to any gene: 6. The CDR3 DNA reads TGTGCCAGTAGTGCAGGACAGGGACCCTCCTACGAGCAGTACTTC. It yields the protein CASSAGQGPSYEQYF.

The V call is TRBV5-6, the J call TRBJ1-2; 8 bases are a match to TRBD1. Germline V gives CDR1 SGHDT, CDR2 YYEEEE. The CDR3 spans 13 residues. After removal of 2 bases from V and 4 bases from J, the junction contained 1 base not matched to a gene. CDR3 nucleotide sequence: TGTGCCAGCAGCTTTGGACAGGGCTATGGCTACACCTTC. This codes for CASSFGQGYGYTF.

The chain links TRBV2 to TRBJ1-1; D gene uncertain. The CDR3 is 12 amino acids. Germline V gene data show CDR1 as SNHLY and CDR2 as FYNNEI. The V and J ends lost 4 bases and 1 base respectively, with 4 bases between them. CDR3 in DNA: TGTGCCAGCAGTGTCGGGAACACTGAAGCTTTCTTT. This codes for CASSVGNTEAFF.

This sequence joins TRBV6-5 and TRBJ2-2, with 7 bases lining up with TRBD2. Germline V gene data show CDR1 as MNHEY and CDR2 as SVGAGI. Trimming removed 5 bases from V and 4 bases from J; junction bases left unmatched: 1. The CDR3 length is 13 residues. The CDR3 DNA sequence: TGTGCCAGCAGTCCTAGCGGCACCGGGGAGCTGTTTTTT. Translated: CASSPSGTGELFF.

The chain is built from TRBV6-6 and TRBJ2-1, with D unclear. Trimming took off 5 bases at V and 11 bases at J, with 13 bases between the two ends. CDR1 is MNHNY, CDR2 SVGAGI, per germline (reference sequence). The CDR3 runs 12 residues. CDR3: CASSPTQEKQFF. The CDR3, as DNA: TGTGCCAGCAGTCCTACCCAGGAGAAGCAGTTCTTC.